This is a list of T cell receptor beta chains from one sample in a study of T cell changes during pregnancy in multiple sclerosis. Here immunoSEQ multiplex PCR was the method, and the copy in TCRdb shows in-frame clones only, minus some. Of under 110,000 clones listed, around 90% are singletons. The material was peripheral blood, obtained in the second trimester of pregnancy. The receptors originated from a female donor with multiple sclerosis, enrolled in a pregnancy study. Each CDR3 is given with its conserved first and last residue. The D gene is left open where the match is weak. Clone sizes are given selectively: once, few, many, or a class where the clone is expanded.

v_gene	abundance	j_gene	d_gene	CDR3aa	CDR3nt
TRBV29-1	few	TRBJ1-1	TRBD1	CSGIQGTEAFF	TGCAGCGGGATACAGGGGACTGAAGCTTTCTTT
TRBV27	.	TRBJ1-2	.	CASRQDRASYGYTF	TGTGCCAGCAGGCAAGACAGAGCCTCCTATGGCTACACCTTC
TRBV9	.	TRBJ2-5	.	CASSNGARDNQETQYF	TGTGCCAGCAGCAACGGAGCTAGGGACAACCAAGAGACCCAGTACTTC
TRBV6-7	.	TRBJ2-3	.	CASSYSIESSTDTQYF	TGTGCCAGCAGTTACTCGATTGAGTCTAGCACAGATACGCAGTATTTT
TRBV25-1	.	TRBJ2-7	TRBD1	CASSETGTYEQYF	TGTGCCAGCAGTGAGACAGGGACCTACGAGCAGTACTTC
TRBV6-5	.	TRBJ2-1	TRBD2	CASRRGLADNEQFF	TGTGCCAGCAGACGCGGACTAGCGGACAATGAGCAGTTCTTC
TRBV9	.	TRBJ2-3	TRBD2	CASSISGGLAGGPGTDTQYF	TGTGCCAGCAGCATCAGTGGCGGACTAGCGGGAGGGCCGGGGACAGATACGCAGTATTTT
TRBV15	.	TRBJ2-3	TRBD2	CATRAASGRADTQYF	TGTGCCACCAGGGCCGCTAGCGGGAGGGCAGATACGCAGTATTTT
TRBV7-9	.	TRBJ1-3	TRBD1	CASSLSGQGAHTIYF	TGTGCCAGCAGCTTATCGGGACAGGGGGCACACACCATATATTTT
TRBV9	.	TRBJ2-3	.	CASSPQGGPLKSTDTQYF	TGTGCCAGCAGCCCCCAGGGGGGACCCCTAAAGTCCACAGATACGCAGTATTTT
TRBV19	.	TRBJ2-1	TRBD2	CASTRTSGRTYNEQFF	TGTGCCAGTACCCGGACTAGCGGGAGGACCTACAATGAGCAGTTCTTC
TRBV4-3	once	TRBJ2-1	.	CASSQGLKGDEQFF	TGCGCCAGCAGCCAAGGCCTAAAAGGGGATGAGCAGTTCTTC
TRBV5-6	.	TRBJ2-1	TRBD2	CASSLPGLAGFNEQFF	TGTGCCAGCAGCCTCCCTGGACTAGCGGGATTTAATGAGCAGTTCTTC
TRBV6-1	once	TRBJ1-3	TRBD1	CASSAGFGTAGNTIYF	TGTGCCAGCAGTGCAGGGTTCGGGACAGCTGGAAACACCATATATTTT
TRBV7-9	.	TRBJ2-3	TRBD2	CASRGLAPTRTDTQYF	TGTGCCAGCAGAGGACTAGCGCCAACTCGCACAGATACGCAGTATTTT
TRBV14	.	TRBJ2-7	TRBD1	CASSLLGTGGYEQYF	TGTGCCAGCAGCCTCTTGGGGACAGGGGGCTACGAGCAGTACTTC
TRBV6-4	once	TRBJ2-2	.	CASSASGANTGELFF	TGTGCCAGCAGTGCGAGCGGAGCGAACACCGGGGAGCTGTTTTTT
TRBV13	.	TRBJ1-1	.	CASSLTGTSTEAFF	TGTGCCAGCAGCCTCACAGGGACGTCCACTGAAGCTTTCTTT